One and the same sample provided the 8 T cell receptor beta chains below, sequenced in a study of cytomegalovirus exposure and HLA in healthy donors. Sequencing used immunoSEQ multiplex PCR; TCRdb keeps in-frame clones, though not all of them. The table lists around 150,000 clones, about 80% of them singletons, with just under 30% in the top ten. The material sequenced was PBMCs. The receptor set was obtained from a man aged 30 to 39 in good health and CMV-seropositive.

This CDR3 reads CASRLGLRVWETQYF. CDR3 nucleotides: TGTGCAAGTCGCTTAGGACTCCGGGTTTGGGAGACCCAGTACTTC. V usage is TRBV12-2 and J usage is TRBJ2-5; TRBD2 reflects the table's D call only, with no check against the DNA. TRBV12-2 is shown as a pseudogene. This CDR3 is 15 amino acids long.

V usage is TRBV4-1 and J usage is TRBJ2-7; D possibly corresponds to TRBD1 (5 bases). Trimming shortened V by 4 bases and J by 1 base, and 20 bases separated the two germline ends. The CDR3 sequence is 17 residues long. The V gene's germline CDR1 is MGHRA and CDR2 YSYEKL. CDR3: CASSLRQQASDSYEQYF. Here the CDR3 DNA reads TGCGCCAGCAGCCTACGGCAACAGGCGAGTGATTCCTACGAGCAGTACTTC.

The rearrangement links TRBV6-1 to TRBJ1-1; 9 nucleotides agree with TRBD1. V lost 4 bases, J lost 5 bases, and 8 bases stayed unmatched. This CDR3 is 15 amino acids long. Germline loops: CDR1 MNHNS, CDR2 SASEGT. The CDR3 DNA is TGTGCCAGCAGTGTTAACAGGGGGCAGAAGACTGAAGCTTTCTTT. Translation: CASSVNRGQKTEAFF.

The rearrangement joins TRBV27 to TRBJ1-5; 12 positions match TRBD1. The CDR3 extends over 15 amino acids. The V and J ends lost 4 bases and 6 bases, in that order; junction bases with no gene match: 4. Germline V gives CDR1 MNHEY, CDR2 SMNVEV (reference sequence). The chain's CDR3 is CASSSGTGGGQPQHF. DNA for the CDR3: TGTGCCAGCAGTTCGGGGACAGGGGGCGGTCAGCCCCAGCATTTT.

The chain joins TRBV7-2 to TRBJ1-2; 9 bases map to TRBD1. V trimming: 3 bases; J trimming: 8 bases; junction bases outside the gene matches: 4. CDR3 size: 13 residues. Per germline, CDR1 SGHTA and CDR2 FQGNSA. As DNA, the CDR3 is TGTGCCAGCAGCTTGGGACAGGGTCCAGGCTACACCTTC. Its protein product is CASSLGQGPGYTF. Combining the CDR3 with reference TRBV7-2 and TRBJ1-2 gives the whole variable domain GAGVSQSPSNKVTEKGKDVELRCDPISGHTALYWYRQSLGQGLEFLIYFQGNSAPDKSGLPSDRFSAERTGGSVSTLTIQRTQQEDSAVYLCASSLGQGPGYTFGSGTRLTVV.

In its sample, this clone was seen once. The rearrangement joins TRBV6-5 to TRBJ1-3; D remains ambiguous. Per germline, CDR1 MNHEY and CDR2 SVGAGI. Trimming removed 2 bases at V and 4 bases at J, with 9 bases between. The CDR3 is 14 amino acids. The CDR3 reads CASSYKTPGNTIYF. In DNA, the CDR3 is TGTGCCAGCAGTTACAAGACACCGGGAAACACCATATATTTT.

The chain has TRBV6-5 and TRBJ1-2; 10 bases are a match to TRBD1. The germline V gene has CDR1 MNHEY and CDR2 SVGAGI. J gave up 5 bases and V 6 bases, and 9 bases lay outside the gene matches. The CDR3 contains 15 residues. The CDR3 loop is CASREDRDRGYGYTF. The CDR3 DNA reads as TGTGCCAGCAGGGAGGACAGGGACAGGGGTTATGGCTACACCTTC.

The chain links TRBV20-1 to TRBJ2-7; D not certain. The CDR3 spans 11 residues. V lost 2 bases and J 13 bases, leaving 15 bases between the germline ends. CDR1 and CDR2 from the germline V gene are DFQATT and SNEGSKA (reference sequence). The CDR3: CSARPLLWPYF. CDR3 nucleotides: TGCAGTGCTAGACCCTTGTTGTGGCCCTACTTC.